These 13 T cell receptor beta chains originate from one sample sequenced in a study of blood T cells in healthy people across ages (dated by TCRdb to the mid-2010s). Receptor amplification or capture employed 5' RACE. Data came from an Illumina HiSeq 2500. A second PCR of roughly 7 to 11 cycles was run with a J-beta primer mix and a sample-barcoded 5' primer. TCRdb reanalyzed the raw reads on its own, using fastp at Q25 for trimming and MiXCR for clone calling, and kept in-frame beta chains. Here each entry gathers all rows of one CDR3 protein and keeps the most common genes and DNA. The sample records fewer than 700,000 distinct CDR3 sequences, about 43% of which are singletons. 25% to 35% of the sample is in the top ten clones. Sequenced material: blood. These receptors all stem from a man older than 75 in good health.

This clonotype was counted only a few times. The chain couples TRBV4-3 to TRBJ2-5; 12 bases line up with TRBD2. The V gene end was trimmed by 0 bases and the J gene end by 5 bases; junction bases not matched to a gene: 4. CDR3 length equals 16 residues. The germline V gene has CDR1 LGHNA and CDR2 YSLEER. The CDR3: CASSQETSGSGETQYF. CDR3 DNA sequence: TGCGCCAGCAGCCAAGAGACTAGCGGGAGTGGGGAGACCCAGTACTTC.

CDR3 protein: CASTYPAGSRNEQFF. DNA of the CDR3: TGTGCCAGCACCTACCCGGCAGGCTCGAGGAATGAGCAGTTCTTC. The chain uses TRBV12-3 or TRBV12-4 and TRBJ2-1; D is undetermined. The CDR3 has 15 residues. The V gene lost 7 bases and the J gene lost 7 bases, with 20 bases spanning the gap.

The chain couples TRBV9 to TRBJ2-1, with 9 positions matching TRBD2. The CDR3 spans 16 residues. Looked up from germline, CDR1 is SGDLS and CDR2 is YYNGEE. V was clipped by 3 bases and J by 6 bases; unmatched bases: 10. CDR3 sequence reads: CASSGTLAGPTNEQFF. DNA of the CDR3: TGTGCCAGCAGCGGAACCCTAGCGGGACCGACCAATGAGCAGTTCTTC.

The chain links TRBV12-3 or TRBV12-4 to TRBJ2-2, with 8 bases identical to TRBD1. The J segment lost 6 bases and the V segment lost 4 bases, leaving 1 base of the junction unmatched. The length of the CDR3 is 13 residues. The CDR3 is CASSWTGSGELFF. DNA for the CDR3: TGTGCCAGCAGTTGGACAGGGTCCGGGGAGCTGTTTTTT.

This chain uses TRBV7-2 with TRBJ2-2, with unresolved D. The CDR3 is 15 residues long. Germline lookup yields CDR1 SGHTA and CDR2 FQGNSA. Trimming pared 1 base from V and 3 bases from J, leaving 9 bases between. The DNA of the CDR3 is TGTGCCAGCAGCTTAGGGACCTTTTACACCGGGGAGCTGTTTTTT. It encodes CASSLGTFYTGELFF.

The count of this clonotype is one. The DNA is left out, because the CDR3 cannot be placed on it with certainty; the CDR3 is given as TCRdb lists it. J is TRBJ2-6 and V is TRBV20-1; the table gives TRBD1 as D, unverified against the DNA. The CDR3 has 14 residues if both end residues are counted. Per the germline V gene, CDR1 is DFQATT and CDR2 is SNEGSKA (reference sequence). This chain's CDR3 is CSARVGPGANVPTF.

The sample holds a few counts of this clonotype. The chain combines TRBV9 with TRBJ2-7; D possibly uses TRBD1 or TRBD2 (5 bases each). Trimming took off 3 bases at V and 2 bases at J, with 24 bases between the two ends. Germline-derived CDR1 and CDR2 are SGDLS and YYNGEE. The CDR3 runs 18 residues. The CDR3 region is CASSGREWDGGVAYEQYF. The CDR3 bases are TGTGCCAGCAGCGGACGAGAGTGGGACGGAGGAGTGGCCTACGAGCAGTACTTC. The full variable domain, rest sourced from reference TRBV9 and TRBJ2-7, is DSGVTQTPKHLITATGQRVTLRCSPRSGDLSVYWYQQSLDQGLQFLIQYYNGEERAKGNILERFSAQQFPDLHSELNLSSLELGDSALYFCASSGREWDGGVAYEQYFGPGTRLTVT.

The V call is TRBV20-1, the J call TRBJ2-5; TRBD2 might be the D (7 bases). Judging by the DNA end, TRBJ2-7 fits better; the J call may be wrong. The germline V gene encodes CDR1 DFQATT and CDR2 SNEGSKA (reference sequence). CDR3 length equals 15 residues. The CDR3 DNA sequence: TGCAGTGCGCGAAAACAGGGAGGGCCTAGGTACGAGCAGTACTTC. Protein: CSARKQGGPRYEQYF.

The J gene is TRBJ2-2, the V gene TRBV6-5; TRBD2 might be the D (5 bases). The CDR3 length is 16 residues. V gave up 0 bases and J gave up 4 bases, with 12 bases separating them. The V gene's germline CDR1 is MNHEY and CDR2 SVGAGI. CDR3 nucleotide sequence: TGTGCCAGCAGTTACTCGAGAGGGTATGGCACCGGGGAGCTGTTTTTT. Translated: CASSYSRGYGTGELFF.

The CDR3 is CASNQDSSYNSPLHF. In DNA, the CDR3 is TGTGCCAGCAACCAGGACAGCTCCTATAATTCACCCCTCCACTTT. The chain recombines TRBV2 with TRBJ1-6, with a tentative D call TRBD1 (6 bases). CDR1 is SNHLY, CDR2 FYNNEI, per germline. There are 15 residues in the CDR3. V was shortened by 7 bases and J by 0 bases, with 10 bases between the two germline ends. The full variable domain, with the rest looked up from reference TRBV2 and TRBJ1-6, is EPEVTQTPSHQVTQMGQEVILRCVPISNHLYFYWYRQILGQKVEFLVSFYNNEISEKSEIFDDQFSVERPDGSNFTLKIRSTKLEDSAMYFCASNQDSSYNSPLHFGNGTRLTVT.

The chain uses TRBV4-2 and TRBJ1-2; 7 nucleotides match TRBD1. Germline V gives CDR1 LGHNA, CDR2 YNFKEQ. V gave up 5 bases and J gave up 4 bases; unmatched junction bases: 7. The CDR3 has 14 residues. In DNA form, the CDR3 reads TGTGCCAGCAGCGCCGGGGACAGTGGCTATGGCTACACCTTC. Its protein is CASSAGDSGYGYTF.

CDR3 nucleotides: TGTGCCAGCAGTAACCTCGGGACCCAGTACTTC. Translating it yields CASSNLGTQYF. This sequence joins TRBV6-5 and TRBJ2-5, with no clear D. CDR3 size: 11 residues. From germline, CDR1 is MNHEY and CDR2 SVGAGI. V was shortened by 5 bases and J by 7 bases, with 8 bases between the two germline ends.

A few counts support this clonotype. The V call is TRBV2, the J call TRBJ2-1; TRBD1 might be the D (6 bases). Germline lookup yields CDR1 SNHLY and CDR2 FYNNEI. Trimming shortened V by 4 bases and J by 4 bases, and 8 bases separated the two germline ends. This CDR3 contains 13 residues. CDR3 loop: CASSAQGYNEQFF. CDR3 nucleotides: TGTGCCAGCAGTGCACAGGGATACAATGAGCAGTTCTTC.